One and the same sample provided the 21 T cell receptor beta chains below, sequenced in a study of post-analysis software for immune sequencing data. Notes on the study in general: Five or six TRBV segments were significantly more frequent in patients than in controls. TRBV5-6, TRBV5-1 and TRBV20-1 were among these segments.

Their antigen targets remain unknown. The authors incorporated unique molecular identifiers into the TCR beta cDNA libraries. Using its own MiXCR run on the PCR reads, TCRdb lists one record per CDR3 protein. The profile covers about 500,000 distinct CDR3 sequences, with approximately 46% appearing a single time and around an eighth taken by the ten largest. Sequenced material: blood. The receptor source for this set is a girl aged 10-17 years with multiple sclerosis.

The CDR3 spells CASSQDSISYNEQFF. The CDR3 DNA reads as TGTGCCAGCAGCCAGGACTCGATATCCTACAATGAGCAGTTCTTC. The chain uses TRBV11-2 and TRBJ2-1; a possible D gene is TRBD2 (5 bases). The CDR3 runs to 15 residues. V lost 5 bases, J lost 1 base, and 12 bases lay in between. The germline V gene has CDR1 SGHAT and CDR2 FQNNGV.

There are a few counts of this clonotype. The chain combines TRBV5-1 with TRBJ2-7, with D maybe TRBD2 (6 bases). The length of the CDR3 is 18 residues. Germline V gives CDR1 SGHRS, CDR2 YFSETQ. With 0 bases removed from V and 4 bases from J, the gap between germline ends came to 23 bases. This CDR3 is CASSLARDWGGSLYEQYF. CDR3 coding DNA: TGCGCCAGCAGCTTGGCGCGAGACTGGGGAGGTAGTTTGTACGAGCAGTACTTC.

The V call is TRBV29-1, the J call TRBJ2-4; tentative D call: TRBD1 (6 bases). The assigned J gene may be wrong: the sequence end matches TRBJ2-7 better. Germline V gene sequence: CDR1 SQVTM, CDR2 ANQGSEA. The CDR3 sequence is 13 residues long. CDR3 in DNA: TGCAGCGCACGTTGGACAGACACTCACGAGCAGTACTTC. Its protein product is CSARWTDTHEQYF.

V usage is TRBV20-1 and J usage is TRBJ1-2, with D unclear. The CDR3 is made up of 14 amino acids. The germline gives CDR1 DFQATT, CDR2 SNEGSKA (reference sequence). Trimming cost V 1 base and J 8 bases, with 17 bases left between them. The CDR3 here is CSARGGRGWEGYTF. The CDR3 nucleotides are TGCAGTGCTAGAGGAGGACGAGGTTGGGAGGGCTACACCTTC.

There are a few counts of this clonotype. The gene calls are TRBV5-1 and TRBJ1-1; tentatively, D is TRBD1 (6 bases). CDR3 size: 15 residues. Germline-derived CDR1 and CDR2 are SGHRS and YFSETQ. With 3 bases removed from V and 0 bases from J, the gap between germline ends came to 12 bases. As DNA, the CDR3 is TGCGCCAGCAGCTCGCAGGGGCGTATGAACACTGAAGCTTTCTTT. Protein product: CASSSQGRMNTEAFF. Drawing the rest from reference TRBV5-1 and TRBJ1-1, the complete variable domain is KAGVTQTPRYLIKTRGQQVTLSCSPISGHRSVSWYQQTPGQGLQFLFEYFSETQRNKGNFPGRFSGRQFSNSRSEMNVSTLELGDSALYLCASSSQGRMNTEAFFGQGTRLTVV.

The chain is built from TRBV11-2 and TRBJ2-7, with a possible D match to TRBD2 (5 bases). Looked up from germline, CDR1 is SGHAT and CDR2 is FQNNGV. The CDR3 has 13 residues. V was pared by 2 bases and J by 6 bases, with 11 bases between. This chain's CDR3 is CASSLRLEGEQYF. For the CDR3, the DNA is TGTGCCAGCAGCTTACGTTTAGAGGGCGAGCAGTACTTC.

This clonotype was found a few times. The chain employs TRBV20-1 and TRBJ2-1; TRBD2 matches at 8 bases. The CDR3 consists of 15 residues. The V gene's germline CDR1 is DFQATT and CDR2 SNEGSKA (reference sequence). With 0 bases clipped from V and 6 bases from J, the junction kept 7 bases outside the gene matches. The CDR3 nucleotides read TGCAGTGCTAGAGATGGGACTAGGGAAAGCAATGAGCAGTTCTTC. Residues: CSARDGTRESNEQFF.

The J gene is TRBJ2-7, the V gene TRBV20-1; weak D call: TRBD1 (5 bases). V lost 7 bases and J 2 bases, leaving 12 bases between the germline ends. This CDR3 has 12 residues. CDR1 is DFQATT, CDR2 SNEGSKA, per germline (reference sequence). Here the CDR3 reads CSVPGPTYEQYF. Written as DNA, the CDR3 is TGCAGTGTTCCAGGGCCAACCTACGAGCAGTACTTC.

This clonotype was counted between two and nine times. The J gene is TRBJ2-1, the V gene TRBV28; possible D gene TRBD2, 5 bases. V was clipped by 2 bases and J by 12 bases, with 11 bases between them. The CDR3 contains 12 residues. Germline assignment: CDR1 MDHEN and CDR2 SYDVKM. CDR3 in amino acids: CASSLGLGGQFF. For the CDR3, the DNA is TGTGCCAGCAGTTTAGGGTTAGGAGGGCAGTTCTTC.

This clonotype was seen only a few times. The chain is built from TRBV3-1 and TRBJ2-7; 9 bases align to TRBD2. This CDR3 contains 18 residues. CDR1 and CDR2 from the germline V gene are LGHDT and YNNKEL (reference sequence). Trimming at V came to 3 bases and at J to 2 bases, leaving 14 bases not matched to a gene. This CDR3 reads CASSQGREPRTSAYEQYF. In nucleotides, the CDR3 is TGTGCCAGCAGCCAGGGTCGGGAACCGAGGACTAGCGCCTACGAGCAGTACTTC.

This chain joins TRBV2 and TRBJ1-2, with D possibly matching TRBD1 (5 bases). The CDR3 is 12 residues long. CDR1 and CDR2 (germline): SNHLY, FYNNEI. V was shortened by 7 bases and J by 7 bases, with 13 bases between the two germline ends. As DNA, the CDR3 is TGTGCCAGCACCTTACGGGGCAGTGGCTACACCTTC. It encodes CASTLRGSGYTF.

This clonotype was observed a handful of times. The rearrangement uses TRBV7-9 and TRBJ2-5, with 9 bases identical to TRBD2. The CDR3 loop spans 15 amino acids. V gave up 1 base and J gave up 4 bases; unmatched junction bases: 4. The germline V gene has CDR1 SEHNR and CDR2 FQNEAQ (reference sequence). CDR3 in amino acids: CASSLDFSGRETQYF. For the CDR3, the DNA is TGTGCCAGCAGCTTAGATTTTAGCGGGAGAGAGACCCAGTACTTC. The variable domain in full, completed from reference TRBV7-9 and TRBJ2-5, reads DTGVSQNPRHKITKRGQNVTFRCDPISEHNRLYWYRQTLGQGPEFLTYFQNEAQLEKSRLLSDRFSAERPKGSFSTLEIQRTEQGDSAMYLCASSLDFSGRETQYFGPGTRLLVL.

This clonotype was counted once. This sequence joins TRBV7-2 and TRBJ2-3; possibly TRBD1 or TRBD2 for D (5 bases each). CDR1 is SGHTA and CDR2 is FQGNSA in the germline V gene. The CDR3 has 15 amino acids. V shed 3 bases and J shed 4 bases, with 14 bases lying between them. The CDR3 loop reads CASSFVLGAADTQYF. In nucleotides, the CDR3 is TGTGCCAGCAGCTTCGTTCTCGGGGCGGCAGATACGCAGTATTTT.

There are a few counts of this clonotype. A single base separates this from a much larger clone, so it may be a read error. This chain joins TRBV5-1 and TRBJ1-2, with 8 bases lining up with TRBD1. CDR3 size: 15 residues. Germline V lookup: CDR1 SGHRS, CDR2 YFSETQ. The CDR3 region has the DNA TGCGCCGGCAGCTTGGGAGGACAGGGCTCCAGTGGCTACACCTTC. Protein product: CAGSLGGQGSSGYTF.

The V gene is TRBV9, the J gene TRBJ2-5; D is perhaps TRBD1 or TRBD2 (5 bases each). Germline CDR1 reads SGDLS; CDR2 reads YYNGEE. This CDR3 has 15 residues. With 2 bases removed from V and 2 bases from J, the gap between germline ends came to 13 bases. The CDR3, as DNA: TGTGCCAGCAGCGTCTGGGACGGAGAACAAGAGACCCAGTACTTC. It translates to CASSVWDGEQETQYF.

This clonotype was seen a handful of times. The V gene is TRBV4-1, the J gene TRBJ2-3, with 10 bases matching TRBD2. Germline lookup yields CDR1 MGHRA and CDR2 YSYEKL. V shed 1 base, J shed 4 bases, and the junction held 5 bases outside the gene matches. The CDR3 has 16 residues. The CDR3 bases are TGCGCCAGCAGCCAAGTGAGCGGGAGGGCCTCAGATACGCAGTATTTT. Translated: CASSQVSGRASDTQYF.

In this sample, this clonotype turned up a few times. This chain uses TRBV29-1 with TRBJ1-4; unclear D gene. The CDR3 has 14 residues. V lost 1 base and J lost 4, with 10 bases in between. Germline CDR1 SQVTM, CDR2 ANQGSEA. DNA for the CDR3: TGCAGCGTTGAAGTAACGTACCATAATGAAAAACTGTTTTTT. This sequence encodes CSVEVTYHNEKLFF. The variable domain in full, with the rest retrieved from reference TRBV29-1 and TRBJ1-4, is SAVISQKPSRDICQRGTSLTIQCQVDSQVTMMFWYRQQPGQSLTLIATANQGSEATYESGFVIDKFPISRPNLTFSTLTVSNMSPEDSSIYLCSVEVTYHNEKLFFGSGTQLSVL.

The chain couples TRBV6-1 to TRBJ1-2; D gene unclear. Germline V lookup: CDR1 MNHNS, CDR2 SASEGT. The germline V and J ends were trimmed by 2 bases and 2 bases, with 9 bases remaining between them. This CDR3 spans 14 amino acids. The CDR3 sequence is CASSELVGNYGYTF. The CDR3 nucleotides are TGTGCCAGCAGTGAACTCGTAGGGAACTATGGCTACACCTTC.

This chain connects TRBV24-1 to TRBJ2-2; tentatively, D is TRBD1 (6 bases). CDR1 is KGHDR and CDR2 is SFDVKD in the germline V gene. V was trimmed by 2 bases and J by 3 bases, leaving 9 bases between them. The CDR3 runs 15 residues. The CDR3 DNA reads as TGTGCCACCAGTGATTCTTGGGGGCACACCGGGGAGCTGTTTTTT. Translation gives CATSDSWGHTGELFF.

This clonotype was observed a few times. V is TRBV20-1 and J is TRBJ2-7; D gene ambiguous. The CDR3 extends over 12 amino acids. CDR1 is DFQATT and CDR2 is SNEGSKA in the germline V gene (reference sequence). Trimming took off 3 bases at V and 5 bases at J, with 11 bases between the two ends. Here the CDR3 DNA reads TGCAGTGCTAGTCAGGATTCGAACGAGCAGTACTTC. It is translated as CSASQDSNEQYF.

This clonotype showed up just a few times. This chain uses TRBV6-2 or TRBV6-3 with TRBJ1-5; D may be TRBD1 (5 bases). CDR1 and CDR2 from the germline V gene are MNHEY and SVGEGT. V lost 6 bases to trimming and J lost 7 bases, with 13 bases between them. The CDR3 is 13 amino acids. The CDR3 bases are TGTGCCAGCAGGGGGCTGCCTGGCCAGCCCCAGCATTTT. It yields the protein CASRGLPGQPQHF.